The clone carrying this T cell receptor (beta chain) was found a few times. Its antigen is as yet unknown. The CDR3 loop spans 14 amino acids. Germline CDR1 and CDR2: SEHNR and FQNEAQ (reference sequence). V shed 5 bases, J shed 5 bases, and the junction held 7 bases outside the gene matches. This record belongs to a study of T-cell reconstitution after alpha-beta-depleted transplantation in children. TCRbeta library construction was performed incorporating unique molecular identifiers. MiXCR was run by TCRdb on the PCR reads, yielding one entry per CDR3 protein. This table has 250,000 to 300,000 distinct CDR3 sequences, 10% appearing once. Whole-study results and caveats: Some patients owed their high day-60 TCRbeta diversity to surviving recipient T cells and thymic progenitors. A year had passed since transplant, and T-cell counts and diversity by then came mostly from newly produced T cells. Several hundred rapidly expanded clones from non-depleted graft cells reportedly supplied alpha-beta T cells about two months post-transplant.

The receptor was derived from a boy in the first two years of life with acute myeloid leukemia, due to receive a stem cell transplant. The chain is built from TRBV7-9 and TRBJ2-7, with 9 bases identical to TRBD1. Source: PBMCs, taken before TCRalphabeta/CD19-depleted stem cell transplant. The DNA of the CDR3 is TGTGCCAGCAGCCGGGGACAGGGTTTCGACGAGCAGTACTTC. It specifies CASSRGQGFDEQYF. Combining the CDR3 with reference TRBV7-9 and TRBJ2-7 gives the whole variable domain DTGVSQNPRHKITKRGQNVTFRCDPISEHNRLYWYRQTLGQGPEFLTYFQNEAQLEKSRLLSDRFSAERPKGSFSTLEIQRTEQGDSAMYLCASSRGQGFDEQYFGPGTRLTVT.